Below, 30 T cell receptor beta chains from the same sample are listed, as sequenced in a study of identical twins. TCRdb re-analysed the 5' RACE reads in MiXCR, keeping a single row per CDR3 protein. This table holds hundreds of thousands of distinct CDR3 sequences, 10% to 15% found once. This same sample was also taken into another study, of yellow fever vaccine responses in identical twins.

Sequencing was done on a sample of PBMCs. These receptors were collected from a woman between 18 and 29 years old in good health.

V gene TRBV5-1 combines with J gene TRBJ1-1, with D unresolved. Germline V gene sequence: CDR1 SGHRS, CDR2 YFSETQ. V lost 0 bases and J lost 0, with 12 bases in between. The CDR3 is 16 amino acids. The CDR3 spells CASSLAPASMNTEAFF. CDR3 bases: TGCGCCAGCAGCTTGGCCCCCGCTTCTATGAACACTGAAGCTTTCTTT. Together with reference TRBV5-1 and TRBJ1-1, the CDR3 gives the full variable domain: KAGVTQTPRYLIKTRGQQVTLSCSPISGHRSVSWYQQTPGQGLQFLFEYFSETQRNKGNFPGRFSGRQFSNSRSEMNVSTLELGDSALYLCASSLAPASMNTEAFFGQGTRLTVV.

The rearrangement joins TRBV27 to TRBJ2-5, with 11 positions matching TRBD2. The CDR3 contains 18 residues. Germline V gene data show CDR1 as MNHEY and CDR2 as SMNVEV (reference sequence). Trimming at V came to 2 bases and at J to 4 bases, leaving 12 bases not matched to a gene. The DNA of the CDR3 is TGTGCCAGCAGTTTAAGGGCCTTACTAGCGGGAGACAGAGAGACCCAGTACTTC. Translating gives CASSLRALLAGDRETQYF.

This clonotype was picked up a small number of times. The chain has TRBV5-6 and TRBJ2-1, with 9 positions matching TRBD2. The CDR3 is made up of 19 amino acids. Germline CDR1 reads SGHDT; CDR2 reads YYEEEE. Trimming took 0 bases from V and 0 from J; bases not matched to a gene: 10. In DNA, the CDR3 is TGTGCCAGCAGCTTGGGGGTAGCGGGGGCGCTATACTCCTACAATGAGCAGTTCTTC. Its translation: CASSLGVAGALYSYNEQFF.

In its sample, this clonotype was seen a few times. V is TRBV24-1 and J is TRBJ2-2; no reliable D call. Germline-derived CDR1 and CDR2 are KGHDR and SFDVKD. V was clipped by 4 bases and J by 2 bases, with 10 bases between them. This CDR3 comprises 15 residues. DNA of the CDR3: TGTGCCACCAGTGACCTCCGGGTTAACACCGGGGAGCTGTTTTTT. Amino acid sequence: CATSDLRVNTGELFF.

In its sample, this clonotype was seen a few times. The rearrangement links TRBV20-1 to TRBJ2-7; D might be TRBD2 (5 bases). Germline V gene lookup returns CDR1 DFQATT and CDR2 SNEGSKA (reference sequence). Trimming removed 1 base at V and 1 base at J, with 8 bases between. The CDR3 totals 13 residues. CDR3: CSARVGMSYEQYF. CDR3 DNA sequence: TGCAGTGCTAGAGTCGGGATGTCCTACGAGCAGTACTTC.

The genes are TRBV24-1 and TRBJ2-3, with 10 bases identical to TRBD1. The V segment lost 6 bases and the J segment 4 bases; nucleotides outside the gene matches: 6. Per germline, CDR1 KGHDR and CDR2 SFDVKD. The CDR3 is made up of 15 amino acids. The CDR3 nucleotides read TGTGCCACCAGTCGCGGACAGGGGGTTTCAGATACGCAGTATTTT. This encodes CATSRGQGVSDTQYF.

This clonotype has more than one count but fewer than ten. The rearrangement joins TRBV29-1 to TRBJ2-7; possibly TRBD1 or TRBD2 for D (5 bases each). V lost 1 base, J lost 5 bases, and 15 bases lay in between. The CDR3 loop spans 14 amino acids. The germline gives CDR1 SQVTM, CDR2 ANQGSEA. The CDR3 region is CSVEGWGRGDEQYF. The CDR3 bases are TGCAGCGTTGAAGGATGGGGGAGAGGGGACGAGCAGTACTTC.

The rearrangement uses TRBV10-3 and TRBJ1-4; the D gene is possibly TRBD1 (6 bases). The V gene lost 0 bases and the J gene lost 8 bases, with 13 bases spanning the gap. Germline-derived CDR1 and CDR2 are ENHRY and SYGVKD. The CDR3 consists of 15 residues. This CDR3 reads CAISESGGATEKLFF. DNA for the CDR3: TGTGCCATCAGTGAGTCGGGGGGCGCGACGGAAAAACTGTTTTTT.

This chain joins TRBV7-9 and TRBJ2-3; 7 positions agree with TRBD1. Per germline, CDR1 SEHNR and CDR2 FQNEAQ (reference sequence). J lost 2 bases, V lost 5 bases, and 7 bases had no gene match. The CDR3 covers 15 residues. The CDR3 sequence is CASSPGGYPTDTQYF. The CDR3 coding sequence is TGTGCCAGCAGCCCAGGGGGATACCCCACAGATACGCAGTATTTT. The variable domain in full, completed from reference TRBV7-9 and TRBJ2-3, reads DTGVSQNPRHKITKRGQNVTFRCDPISEHNRLYWYRQTLGQGPEFLTYFQNEAQLEKSRLLSDRFSAERPKGSFSTLEIQRTEQGDSAMYLCASSPGGYPTDTQYFGPGTRLTVL.

The chain employs TRBV4-2 and TRBJ2-7, with D tentatively TRBD1 (6 bases). Between the trimmed V and J ends, which lost 2 bases and 2 bases, there was a span of 13 bases. This CDR3 is 15 amino acids long. Germline-derived CDR1 and CDR2 are LGHNA and YNFKEQ. CDR3 in DNA: TGTGCCAGCAGCCAAAGGGCAGGGGACCCCTACGAGCAGTACGTC. It specifies CASSQRAGDPYEQYV.

The chain couples TRBV6-1 to TRBJ2-5; either TRBD1 or TRBD2 may fit D (7 bases each). CDR3 size: 17 residues. Trimming shortened V by 6 bases and J by 2 bases, and 22 bases separated the two germline ends. Germline-derived CDR1 and CDR2 are MNHNS and SASEGT. CDR3 protein: CASSPLTRGGLQETQYF. The CDR3 nucleotides are TGTGCCAGCAGCCCATTAACCAGGGGGGGATTACAAGAGACCCAGTACTTC.

The J gene is TRBJ2-7, the V gene TRBV27; TRBD2 matches 11 bases. V was pared by 3 bases and J by 6 bases, with 13 bases of the junction left unmatched. The CDR3 covers 17 residues. CDR1 and CDR2 from the germline V gene are MNHEY and SMNVEV (reference sequence). The CDR3 reads CASSFYPPRLAGIEQYF. CDR3 in DNA: TGTGCCAGCAGTTTTTACCCCCCCAGACTAGCGGGGATCGAGCAGTACTTC.

The chain's CDR3 is CASSSSGGAGNEQFF. The CDR3 nucleotides read TGTGCCAGCAGCTCTAGCGGGGGGGCAGGGAATGAGCAGTTCTTC. V usage is TRBV5-5 and J usage is TRBJ2-1; the match to TRBD2 covers 12 bases. Germline V CDR1 and CDR2: SGHKS, YYEKEE (reference sequence). This CDR3 comprises 15 residues. V trimming: 3 bases; J trimming: 7 bases; junction bases outside the gene matches: 5.

V gene TRBV18 combines with J gene TRBJ2-3, with a tentative D call TRBD2 (5 bases). Trimming removed 5 bases from V and 6 bases from J, with 15 bases in between. The V gene's germline CDR1 is KGHSH and CDR2 LQKENI. CDR3 length equals 14 residues. DNA for the CDR3: TGTGCCAGCTCAGGAGGATTCCCCCTCGATACGCAGTATTTT. It is translated as CASSGGFPLDTQYF.

The chain uses TRBV18 and TRBJ1-1; 8 positions agree with TRBD1. The germline V gene encodes CDR1 KGHSH and CDR2 LQKENI. Trimming removed 5 bases from V and 11 bases from J; junction bases left unmatched: 10. The CDR3 is made up of 13 amino acids. The CDR3 reads CASSTTGADKAFF. CDR3 nucleotides: TGTGCCAGCTCAACGACAGGGGCAGATAAGGCTTTCTTT.

The rearrangement joins TRBV7-6 to TRBJ1-3; D is unresolved. Germline V gives CDR1 SGHVS, CDR2 FNYEAQ. This CDR3 spans 15 amino acids. The V end lost 5 bases, the J end lost 2 bases, and 13 bases lay between the germline ends. The CDR3 loop is CASSLDLGPGNTIYF. The CDR3 DNA reads as TGTGCCAGCAGCCTAGATTTAGGCCCTGGAAACACCATATATTTT.

The chain couples TRBV10-3 to TRBJ2-2; D is unclear. The CDR3 loop spans 13 amino acids. The ends were cut back, 6 bases at V and 0 bases at J, with 5 bases in the middle. CDR1 and CDR2 from the germline V gene are ENHRY and SYGVKD. CDR3 nucleotide sequence: TGTGCCATCAGGTACGCGAACACCGGGGAGCTGTTTTTT. This codes for CAIRYANTGELFF.

This rearrangement joins TRBV9 to TRBJ1-1; 9 nucleotides line up with TRBD1. The J segment lost 1 base and the V segment lost 4 bases, leaving 14 bases of the junction unmatched. The germline V gene has CDR1 SGDLS and CDR2 YYNGEE. CDR3 length equals 18 residues. The CDR3 region has the DNA TGTGCCAGCAGCAAGGGGGGACAGGGTACTCGCTCGAACACTGAAGCTTTCTTT. Protein sequence: CASSKGGQGTRSNTEAFF. Together with reference TRBV9 and TRBJ1-1, the CDR3 gives the full variable domain: DSGVTQTPKHLITATGQRVTLRCSPRSGDLSVYWYQQSLDQGLQFLIQYYNGEERAKGNILERFSAQQFPDLHSELNLSSLELGDSALYFCASSKGGQGTRSNTEAFFGQGTRLTVV.

The V gene is TRBV29-1, the J gene TRBJ1-1; the D gene is possibly TRBD1 (6 bases). V lost 3 bases and J lost 5, with 19 bases in between. CDR1 and CDR2 (germline): SQVTM, ANQGSEA. The CDR3 length is 15 residues. The CDR3 is CSVDRSPGGGTEAFF. Here the CDR3 DNA reads TGCAGCGTTGACCGCAGTCCGGGGGGCGGAACTGAAGCTTTCTTT.

The chain has TRBV5-1 and TRBJ2-5; D is uncertain. V was trimmed by 0 bases and J by 4 bases, leaving 13 bases between them. Germline CDR1 SGHRS, CDR2 YFSETQ. This CDR3 spans 15 amino acids. This chain's CDR3 is CASSLAQRPGETQYF. CDR3 sequence (DNA): TGCGCCAGCAGCTTGGCCCAACGGCCCGGAGAGACCCAGTACTTC.

This clonotype was counted many times. The chain carries TRBV5-1 and TRBJ2-2; the match to TRBD2 covers 11 bases. The germline gives CDR1 SGHRS, CDR2 YFSETQ. V lost 0 bases to trimming and J lost 3 bases; unmatched junction nucleotides: 4. The length of the CDR3 is 17 residues. The CDR3 reads CASSLVLAGAYTGELFF. The CDR3, as DNA: TGCGCCAGCAGCTTGGTACTAGCGGGGGCCTACACCGGGGAGCTGTTTTTT. The full variable domain, completed using reference TRBV5-1 and TRBJ2-2, is KAGVTQTPRYLIKTRGQQVTLSCSPISGHRSVSWYQQTPGQGLQFLFEYFSETQRNKGNFPGRFSGRQFSNSRSEMNVSTLELGDSALYLCASSLVLAGAYTGELFFGEGSRLTVL.

This clonotype was counted many times. The CDR3 DNA reads TGTGCCAGCAGCCAAGAGTACGGACAGGGGCCAGATACGCAGTATTTT. This codes for CASSQEYGQGPDTQYF. V is TRBV4-2 and J is TRBJ2-3, with 9 bases that match TRBD1. The CDR3 sequence is 16 residues long. Germline-derived CDR1 and CDR2 are LGHNA and YNFKEQ. V shed 0 bases and J 4 bases; nucleotides not matched to a gene: 5.

This clonotype has more than one count but fewer than ten. The CDR3 bases are TGCAGTGCTTGGCACCGTCCGGGGGAAAAACTGTTTTTT. This sequence encodes CSAWHRPGEKLFF. The chain joins TRBV20-1 to TRBJ1-4; D remains ambiguous. The CDR3 is 13 residues long. Trimming pared 5 bases from V and 8 bases from J, leaving 15 bases between. CDR1 DFQATT and CDR2 SNEGSKA come from the germline V gene (reference sequence).

This clonotype was observed many times. V is TRBV6-2 or TRBV6-3 and J is TRBJ2-1; D remains ambiguous. Between the trimmed V and J ends, which lost 2 bases and 9 bases, there was a span of 5 bases. CDR3 length: 11 residues. CDR1 is MNHEY and CDR2 is SVGEGT in the germline V gene. The CDR3: CASSYVGEQFF. The CDR3 nucleotides read TGTGCCAGCAGTTACGTCGGTGAGCAGTTCTTC.

V usage is TRBV24-1 and J usage is TRBJ2-1, with 7 bases lining up with TRBD2. CDR3 length: 14 residues. Looked up from germline, CDR1 is KGHDR and CDR2 is SFDVKD. V lost 12 bases and J lost 2; bases outside the gene matches: 9. Here the CDR3 reads CASGGGGPYNEQFF. The DNA for the CDR3 is TGTGCCTCTGGTGGGGGGGGACCCTACAATGAGCAGTTCTTC.

The chain employs TRBV6-1 and TRBJ1-1; 8 bases map to TRBD1. Trimming took 0 bases from V and 10 from J; bases not matched to a gene: 7. The CDR3 runs 14 residues. Per germline, CDR1 MNHNS and CDR2 SASEGT. The CDR3 reads CASSEAPGQGGAFF. CDR3 in DNA: TGTGCCAGCAGTGAAGCCCCCGGACAGGGAGGAGCTTTCTTT.

The CDR3 reads CSAPSTSRRSYNEQFF. The DNA for the CDR3 is TGCAGTGCTCCTTCTACTAGCCGGCGCTCCTACAATGAGCAGTTCTTC. V gene TRBV20-1 combines with J gene TRBJ2-1; TRBD2 is a possible D gene (6 bases). The CDR3 runs 16 residues. CDR1 is DFQATT, CDR2 SNEGSKA, per germline (reference sequence). The V and J ends lost 5 bases and 0 bases respectively, with 17 bases between them.

This clonotype was counted between two and nine times. The chain couples TRBV5-1 to TRBJ2-5, with D maybe TRBD1 (6 bases). Germline loops: CDR1 SGHRS, CDR2 YFSETQ. CDR3 length: 16 residues. Trimming stripped 4 bases from V and 1 base from J, with 17 bases between. The CDR3 DNA reads as TGCGCCAGCAGCCGTCCGATGGGACAAGTCCAAGAGACCCAGTACTTC. Its translation is CASSRPMGQVQETQYF.

The chain joins TRBV5-1 to TRBJ2-7; D remains unclear. There are 16 residues in the CDR3. Germline V CDR1 and CDR2: SGHRS, YFSETQ. Between the trimmed V and J ends, which lost 3 bases and 8 bases, there was a span of 24 bases. The CDR3: CASSWVTLPASRKQYV. The CDR3 bases are TGCGCCAGCAGCTGGGTGACTCTGCCAGCGAGTCGTAAGCAGTACGTC.

This clonotype has a handful of counts. V usage is TRBV6-1 and J usage is TRBJ2-6; the match to TRBD1 covers 8 bases. In germline, CDR1 is MNHNS, CDR2 SASEGT. V was clipped by 6 bases and J by 0 bases; unmatched bases: 4. The CDR3 totals 16 residues. CDR3 DNA: TGTGCCAGCAGGATTACAGGGGGCTCTGGGGCCAACGTCCTGACTTTC. The encoded protein is CASRITGGSGANVLTF.